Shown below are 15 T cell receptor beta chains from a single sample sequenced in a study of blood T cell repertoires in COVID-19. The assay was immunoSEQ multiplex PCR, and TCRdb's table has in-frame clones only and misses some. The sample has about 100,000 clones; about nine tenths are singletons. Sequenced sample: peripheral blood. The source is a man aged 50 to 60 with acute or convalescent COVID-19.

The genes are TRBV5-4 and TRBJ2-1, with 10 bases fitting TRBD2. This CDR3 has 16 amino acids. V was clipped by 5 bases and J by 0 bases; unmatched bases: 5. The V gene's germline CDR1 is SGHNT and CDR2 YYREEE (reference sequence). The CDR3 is CASRLEREGSYNEQFF. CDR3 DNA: TGTGCCAGCAGACTGGAGCGGGAGGGCTCCTACAATGAGCAGTTCTTC.

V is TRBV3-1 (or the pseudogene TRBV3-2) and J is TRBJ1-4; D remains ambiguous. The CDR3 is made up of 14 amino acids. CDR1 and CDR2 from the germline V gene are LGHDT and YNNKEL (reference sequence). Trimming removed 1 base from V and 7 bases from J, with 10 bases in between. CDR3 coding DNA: TGTGCCAGCAGCCAAGGACGGGGAGGTGAAAAACTGTTTTTT. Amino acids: CASSQGRGGEKLFF.

The CDR3 nucleotides are TGTGCCAGCACCGGGGGAGGGGGGAAGGAGTACTTC. This codes for CASTGGGGKEYF. The chain links TRBV5-4 to TRBJ2-5; the D gene is possibly TRBD2 (7 bases). Germline lookup yields CDR1 SGHNT and CDR2 YYREEE (reference sequence). With 6 bases removed from V and 12 bases from J, the gap between germline ends came to 18 bases. The CDR3 runs to 12 residues.

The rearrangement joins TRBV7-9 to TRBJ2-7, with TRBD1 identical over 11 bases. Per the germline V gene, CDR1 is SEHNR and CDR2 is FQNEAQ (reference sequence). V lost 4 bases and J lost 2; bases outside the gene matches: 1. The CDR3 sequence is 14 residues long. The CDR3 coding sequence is TGTGCCAGCAGCTGGGGACAGGGGGCCTACGAGCAGTACTTC. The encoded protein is CASSWGQGAYEQYF.

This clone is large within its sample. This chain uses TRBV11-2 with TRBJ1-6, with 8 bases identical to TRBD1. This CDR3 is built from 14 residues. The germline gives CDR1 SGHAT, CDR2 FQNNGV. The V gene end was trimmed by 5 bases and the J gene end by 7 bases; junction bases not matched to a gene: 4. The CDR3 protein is CASSSYRGNSPLHF. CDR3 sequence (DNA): TGTGCCAGCAGCAGTTACAGGGGGAATTCACCCCTCCACTTT.

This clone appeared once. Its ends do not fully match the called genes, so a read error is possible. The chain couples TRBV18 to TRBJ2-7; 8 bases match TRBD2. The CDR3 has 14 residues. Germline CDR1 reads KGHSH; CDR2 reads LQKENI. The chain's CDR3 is CASSPGLGVGEQYF. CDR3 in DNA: TGTGCCAGTTCACCGGGACTAGGGGTCGGGGAGCAGTACTTC. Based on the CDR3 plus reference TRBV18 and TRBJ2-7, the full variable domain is NAGVMQNPRHLVRRRGQEARLRCSPMKGHSHVYWYRQLPEEGLKFMVYLQKENIIDESGMPKERFSAEFPKEGPSILRIQQVVRGDSAAYFCASSPGLGVGEQYFGPGTRLTVT.

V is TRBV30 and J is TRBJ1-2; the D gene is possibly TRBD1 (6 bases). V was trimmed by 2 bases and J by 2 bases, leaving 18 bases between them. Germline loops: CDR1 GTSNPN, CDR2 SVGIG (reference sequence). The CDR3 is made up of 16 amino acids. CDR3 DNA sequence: TGTGCCTGGAGTAATATACGGGGGGCGCAGAACTATGGCTACACCTTC. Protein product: CAWSNIRGAQNYGYTF.

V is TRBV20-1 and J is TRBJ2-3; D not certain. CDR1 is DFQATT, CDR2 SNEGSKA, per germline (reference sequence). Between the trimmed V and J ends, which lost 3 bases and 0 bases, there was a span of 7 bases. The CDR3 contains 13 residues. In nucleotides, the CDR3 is TGCAGTGCTAGTTACGGGAGCACAGATACGCAGTATTTT. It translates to CSASYGSTDTQYF.

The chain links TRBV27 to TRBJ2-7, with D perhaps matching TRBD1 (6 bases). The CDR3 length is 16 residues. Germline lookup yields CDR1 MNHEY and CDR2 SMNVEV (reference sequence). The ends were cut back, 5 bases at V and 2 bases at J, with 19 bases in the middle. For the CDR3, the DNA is TGTGCCAGCAGTACATTTCCCGGGACACTTACCTACGAGCAGTACTTC. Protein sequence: CASSTFPGTLTYEQYF.

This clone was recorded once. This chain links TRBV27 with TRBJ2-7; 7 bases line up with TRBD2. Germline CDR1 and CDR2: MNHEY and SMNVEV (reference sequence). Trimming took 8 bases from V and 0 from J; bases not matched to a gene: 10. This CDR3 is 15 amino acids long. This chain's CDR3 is CASAYGGGSSYEQYF. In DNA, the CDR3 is TGTGCCAGCGCTTATGGGGGAGGGAGCTCCTACGAGCAGTACTTC.

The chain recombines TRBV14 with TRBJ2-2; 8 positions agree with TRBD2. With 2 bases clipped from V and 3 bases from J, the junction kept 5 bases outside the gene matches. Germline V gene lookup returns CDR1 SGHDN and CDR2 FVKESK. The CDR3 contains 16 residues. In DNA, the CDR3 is TGTGCCAGCAGCCAAACGGGAGGGCGTCACACCGGGGAGCTGTTTTTT. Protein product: CASSQTGGRHTGELFF.

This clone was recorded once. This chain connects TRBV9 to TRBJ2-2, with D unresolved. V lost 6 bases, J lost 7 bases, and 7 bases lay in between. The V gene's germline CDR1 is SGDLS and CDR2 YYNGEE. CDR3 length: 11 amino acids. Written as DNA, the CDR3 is TGTGCCAGCACCTATAGCGGGGAGCTGTTTTTT. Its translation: CASTYSGELFF.

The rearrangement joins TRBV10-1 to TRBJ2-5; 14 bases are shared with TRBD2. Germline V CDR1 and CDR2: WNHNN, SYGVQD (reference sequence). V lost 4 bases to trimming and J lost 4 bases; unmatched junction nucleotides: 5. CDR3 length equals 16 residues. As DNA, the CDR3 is TGCGCCAGCAGTGCCACTGGGACTAGCGGGAGAGAGACCCAGTACTTC. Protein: CASSATGTSGRETQYF.

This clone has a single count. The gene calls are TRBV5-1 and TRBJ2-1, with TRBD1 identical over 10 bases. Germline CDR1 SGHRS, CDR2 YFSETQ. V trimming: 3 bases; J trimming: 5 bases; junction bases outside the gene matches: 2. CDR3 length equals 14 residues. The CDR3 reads CASSSGTGDNEQFF. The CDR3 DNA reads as TGCGCCAGCAGCTCCGGGACAGGGGACAATGAGCAGTTCTTC.

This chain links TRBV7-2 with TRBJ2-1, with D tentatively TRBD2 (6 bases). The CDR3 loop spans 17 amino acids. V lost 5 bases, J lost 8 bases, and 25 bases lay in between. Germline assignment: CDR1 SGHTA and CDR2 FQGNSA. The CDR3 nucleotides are TGTGCCAGCAGCCCCAGACCGGGACTCCCCCGAGATTATGAGCAGTTCTTC. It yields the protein CASSPRPGLPRDYEQFF.